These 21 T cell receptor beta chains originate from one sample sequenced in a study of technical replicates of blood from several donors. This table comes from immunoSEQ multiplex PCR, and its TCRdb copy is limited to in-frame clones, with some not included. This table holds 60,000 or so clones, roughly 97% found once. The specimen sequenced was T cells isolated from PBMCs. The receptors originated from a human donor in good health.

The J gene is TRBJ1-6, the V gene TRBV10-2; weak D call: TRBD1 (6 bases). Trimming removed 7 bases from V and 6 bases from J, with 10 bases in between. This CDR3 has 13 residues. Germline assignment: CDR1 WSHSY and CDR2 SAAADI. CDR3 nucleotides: TGCGCCAGCATGGACAGCGGTAATTCACCCCTCCACTTT. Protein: CASMDSGNSPLHF.

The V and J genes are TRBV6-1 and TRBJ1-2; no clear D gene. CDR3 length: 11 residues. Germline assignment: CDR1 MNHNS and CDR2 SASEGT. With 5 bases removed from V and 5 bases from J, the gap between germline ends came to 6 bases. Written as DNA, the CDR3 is TGTGCCAGCAGTCCCGGGTATGGCTACACCTTC. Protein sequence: CASSPGYGYTF.

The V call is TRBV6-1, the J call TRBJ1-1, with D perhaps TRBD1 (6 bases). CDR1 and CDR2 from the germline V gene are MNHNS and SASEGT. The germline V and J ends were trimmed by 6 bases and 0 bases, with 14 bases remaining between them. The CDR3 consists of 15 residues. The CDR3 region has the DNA TGTGCCAGCAGCTTACCCGGGACAATGAACACTGAAGCTTTCTTT. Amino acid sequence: CASSLPGTMNTEAFF.

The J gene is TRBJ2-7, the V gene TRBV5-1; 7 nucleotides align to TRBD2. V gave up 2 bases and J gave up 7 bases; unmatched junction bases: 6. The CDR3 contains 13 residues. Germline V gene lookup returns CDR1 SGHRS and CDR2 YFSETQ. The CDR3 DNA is TGCGCCAGCAGCTTAGGCAGGGAGGGTGAGCAGTACTTC. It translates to CASSLGREGEQYF.

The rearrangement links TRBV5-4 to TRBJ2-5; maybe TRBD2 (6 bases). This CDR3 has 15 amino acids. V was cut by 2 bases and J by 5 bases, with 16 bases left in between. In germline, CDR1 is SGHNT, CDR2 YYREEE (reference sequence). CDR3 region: CASSFWRDPAETQYF. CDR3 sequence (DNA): TGTGCCAGCAGCTTTTGGCGGGACCCAGCGGAGACCCAGTACTTC.

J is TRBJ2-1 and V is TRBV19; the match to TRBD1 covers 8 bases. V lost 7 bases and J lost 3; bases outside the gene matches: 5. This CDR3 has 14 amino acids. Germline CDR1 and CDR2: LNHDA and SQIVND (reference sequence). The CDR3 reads CASIQGAGYNEQFF. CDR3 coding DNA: TGTGCCAGTATTCAGGGGGCTGGCTACAATGAGCAGTTCTTC.

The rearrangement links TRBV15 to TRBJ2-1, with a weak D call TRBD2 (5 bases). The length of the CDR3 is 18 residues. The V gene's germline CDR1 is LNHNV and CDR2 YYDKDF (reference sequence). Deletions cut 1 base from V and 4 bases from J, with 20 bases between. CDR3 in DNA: TGTGCCACCAGCAGAGCCTCAGGACTCCTAAACAAATACAATGAGCAGTTCTTC. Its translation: CATSRASGLLNKYNEQFF.

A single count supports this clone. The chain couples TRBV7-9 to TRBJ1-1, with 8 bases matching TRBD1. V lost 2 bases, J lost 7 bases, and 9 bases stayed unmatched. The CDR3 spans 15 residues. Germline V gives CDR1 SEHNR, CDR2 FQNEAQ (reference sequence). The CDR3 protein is CASSLSPPGTGEAFF. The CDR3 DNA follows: TGTGCCAGCAGCTTATCTCCCCCAGGGACAGGTGAAGCTTTCTTT.

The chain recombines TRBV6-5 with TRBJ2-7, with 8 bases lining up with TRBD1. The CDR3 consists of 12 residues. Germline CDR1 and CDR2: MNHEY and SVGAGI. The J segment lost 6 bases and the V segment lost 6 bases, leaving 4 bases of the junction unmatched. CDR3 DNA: TGTGCCAGCAGACCACAGGGGGGCGAGCAGTACTTC. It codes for CASRPQGGEQYF.

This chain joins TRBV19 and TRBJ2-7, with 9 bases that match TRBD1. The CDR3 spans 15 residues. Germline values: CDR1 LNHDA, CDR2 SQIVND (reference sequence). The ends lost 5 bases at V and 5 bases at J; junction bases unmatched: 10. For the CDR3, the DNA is TGTGCCAGTAGTGAGACCGGACAGGGGATCGACGAGCAGTACTTC. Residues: CASSETGQGIDEQYF.

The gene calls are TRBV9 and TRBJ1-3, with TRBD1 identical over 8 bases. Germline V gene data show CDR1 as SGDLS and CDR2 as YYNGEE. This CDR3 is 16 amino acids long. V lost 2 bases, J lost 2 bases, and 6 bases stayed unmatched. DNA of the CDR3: TGTGCCAGCAGCGTTCTTGACAGGGGAGCTGGAAACACCATATATTTT. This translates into CASSVLDRGAGNTIYF.

This CDR3 is CASSAGPGAGSLYEQYF. CDR3 in DNA: TGTGCCAGCAGTGCTGGCCCCGGAGCAGGGTCCCTCTACGAGCAGTACTTC. This chain links TRBV25-1 with TRBJ2-7; the D gene is possibly TRBD1 (5 bases). The V and J ends lost 4 bases and 3 bases respectively, with 22 bases between them. Germline V gives CDR1 MGHDK, CDR2 SYGVNS. CDR3 length: 17 residues.

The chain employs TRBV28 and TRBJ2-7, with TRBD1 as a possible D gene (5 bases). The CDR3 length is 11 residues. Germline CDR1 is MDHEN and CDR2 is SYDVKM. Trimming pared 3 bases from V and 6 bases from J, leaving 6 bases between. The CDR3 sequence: CASSFRGEQYF. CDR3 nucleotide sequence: TGTGCCAGCAGTTTTAGGGGCGAGCAGTACTTC.

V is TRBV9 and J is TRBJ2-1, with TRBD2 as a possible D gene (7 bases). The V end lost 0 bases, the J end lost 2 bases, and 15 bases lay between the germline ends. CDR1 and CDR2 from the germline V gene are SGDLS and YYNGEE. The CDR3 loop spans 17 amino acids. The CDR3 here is CASSVATSGGPYNEQFF. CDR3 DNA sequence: TGTGCCAGCAGCGTAGCTACGTCGGGGGGCCCCTACAATGAGCAGTTCTTC.

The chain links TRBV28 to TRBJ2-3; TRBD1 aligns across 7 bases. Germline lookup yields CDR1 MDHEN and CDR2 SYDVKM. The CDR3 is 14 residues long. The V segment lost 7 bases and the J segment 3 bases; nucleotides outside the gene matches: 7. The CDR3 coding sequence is TGTGCCAGCAAGGGGGCGTCGTGGACAGATACGCAGTATTTT. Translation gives CASKGASWTDTQYF.

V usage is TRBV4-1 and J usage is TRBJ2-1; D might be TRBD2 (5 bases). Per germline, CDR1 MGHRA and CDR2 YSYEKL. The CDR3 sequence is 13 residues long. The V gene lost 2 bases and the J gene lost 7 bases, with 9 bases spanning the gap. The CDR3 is CASSQSRTNEQFF. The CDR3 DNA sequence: TGCGCCAGCAGCCAATCTAGGACTAATGAGCAGTTCTTC.

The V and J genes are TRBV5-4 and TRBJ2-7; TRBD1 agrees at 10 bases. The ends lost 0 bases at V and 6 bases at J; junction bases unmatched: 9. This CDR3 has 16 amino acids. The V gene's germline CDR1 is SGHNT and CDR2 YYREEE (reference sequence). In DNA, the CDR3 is TGTGCCAGCAGCTTGGTCGGACAGGGGGGAACAACCGAGCAGTACTTC. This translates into CASSLVGQGGTTEQYF.

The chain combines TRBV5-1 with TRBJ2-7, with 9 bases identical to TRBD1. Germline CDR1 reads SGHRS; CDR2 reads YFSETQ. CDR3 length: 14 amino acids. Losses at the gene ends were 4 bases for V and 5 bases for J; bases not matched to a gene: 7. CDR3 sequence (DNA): TGCGCCAGCAGCCGTACAGGGGGCGACGACGAGCAGTACTTC. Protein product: CASSRTGGDDEQYF.

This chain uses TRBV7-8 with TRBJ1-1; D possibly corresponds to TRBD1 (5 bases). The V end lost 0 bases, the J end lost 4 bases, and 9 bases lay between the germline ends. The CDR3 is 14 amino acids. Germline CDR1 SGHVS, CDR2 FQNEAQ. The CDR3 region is CASSLARQITEAFF. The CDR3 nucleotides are TGTGCCAGCAGCTTAGCGAGACAGATCACTGAAGCTTTCTTT.

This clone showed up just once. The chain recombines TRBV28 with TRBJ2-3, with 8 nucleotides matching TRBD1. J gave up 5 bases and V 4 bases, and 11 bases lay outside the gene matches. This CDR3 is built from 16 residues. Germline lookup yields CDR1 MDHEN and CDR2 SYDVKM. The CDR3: CASSSAVLRGRDTQYF. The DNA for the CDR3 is TGTGCCAGCAGTTCCGCGGTACTCAGGGGGCGAGATACGCAGTATTTT. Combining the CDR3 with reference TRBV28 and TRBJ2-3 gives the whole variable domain DVKVTQSSRYLVKRTGEKVFLECVQDMDHENMFWYRQDPGLGLRLIYFSYDVKMKEKGDIPEGYSVSREKKERFSLILESASTNQTSMYLCASSSAVLRGRDTQYFGPGTRLTVL.

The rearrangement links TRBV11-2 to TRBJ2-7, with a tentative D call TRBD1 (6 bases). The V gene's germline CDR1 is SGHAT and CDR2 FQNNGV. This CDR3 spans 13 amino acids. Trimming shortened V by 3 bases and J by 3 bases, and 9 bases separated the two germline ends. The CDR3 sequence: CASSFGTNYEQYF. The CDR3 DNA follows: TGTGCCAGCAGCTTTGGGACAAACTACGAGCAGTACTTC.